A selection of T cell receptor beta chains follows, all from one sample in a study of shared clonotypes between healthy human individuals. Produced via immunoSEQ multiplex PCR; TCRdb's table is partial and in-frame only. This repertoire shows hundreds of thousands of clones, about 74% found once; its top ten account for under 2%. The sample consisted of memory CD4+ T cells sorted from blood. Every receptor here comes from a woman aged 25-40 years in good health. Both conserved end residues are part of each CDR3. D genes are given only for firm matches. Only part of the rows carry a size: once, few, many, or a class if the clone is expanded.

>.|TRBV7-3|.|TRBJ2-1
CASSLSISAEQFF
TGTGCCAGCAGCTTAAGCATTAGCGCCGAGCAGTTCTTC
>.|TRBV18|TRBD2|TRBJ2-7
CASSPLAGDGYSGSYEQYF
TGTGCCAGCTCACCACTAGCGGGGGATGGATATAGCGGATCCTACGAGCAGTACTTC
>few|TRBV19|.|TRBJ1-1
CASTKQQNTEAFF
TGTGCCAGTACGAAACAACAAAACACTGAAGCTTTCTTT
>.|TRBV2|.|TRBJ1-5
CASTVSFGGGQPQHF
TGTGCCAGCACCGTATCCTTTGGCGGCGGGCAGCCCCAGCATTTT
>.|TRBV10-1|TRBD2|TRBJ2-2
CASSLREGDGELFF
TGCGCCAGCAGTTTACGGGAGGGTGACGGGGAGCTGTTTTTT
>.|TRBV4-1|.|TRBJ1-5
CASSQGLVGERWDQPQHF
TGCGCCAGCAGCCAAGGGCTTGTCGGGGAAAGATGGGATCAGCCCCAGCATTTT
>.|TRBV28|TRBD2|TRBJ2-7
CASSLWSGRAYEQYF
TGTGCCAGCAGTTTATGGAGCGGGAGGGCCTACGAGCAGTACTTC
>.|TRBV6-1|.|TRBJ1-6
CASSEGPNPWNSPLHF
TGTGCCAGCAGTGAGGGACCGAACCCTTGGAACTCACCCCTCCACTTT
>.|TRBV11-2|.|TRBJ2-5
CASSMRTAGKETQYF
TGTGCCAGCAGCATGAGGACAGCTGGGAAAGAGACCCAGTACTTC
>.|TRBV10-3|TRBD2|TRBJ2-5
CAISEGLAGAETQYF
TGTGCCATCAGTGAAGGACTAGCGGGAGCAGAGACCCAGTACTTC
>.|TRBV6-1|TRBD2|TRBJ2-7
CASSQIAGAYEQYF
TGTGCCAGCAGTCAGATAGCGGGTGCCTACGAGCAGTACTTC
>.|TRBV5-1|TRBD1|TRBJ1-2
CASSFGQGIYGYTF
TGCGCCAGCAGCTTCGGACAGGGGATCTATGGCTACACCTTC
>.|TRBV7-9|TRBD1|TRBJ2-1
CASSLVGGLMGNEQFF
TGTGCCAGCAGCTTAGTAGGGGGCTTAATGGGCAATGAGCAGTTCTTC
>.|TRBV27|.|TRBJ2-3
CASSTTGRGFDTQYF
TGTGCCAGCAGTACGACGGGTCGGGGGTTCGATACGCAGTATTTT
>.|TRBV5-1|TRBD2|TRBJ2-5
CASSPQEPGLDGETQYF
TGCGCCAGCAGCCCCCAGGAACCGGGACTAGACGGGGAGACCCAGTACTTC
>.|TRBV6-1|TRBD1|TRBJ2-7
CASRLGQGAYEQYF
TGTGCCAGCAGACTCGGACAGGGGGCGTACGAGCAGTACTTC
>.|TRBV7-2|.|TRBJ1-5
CASSLAIGESGQPQHF
TGTGCCAGCAGCTTAGCTATCGGAGAAAGTGGTCAGCCCCAGCATTTT
>.|TRBV5-1|.|TRBJ2-7
CASSFGRGAYEQYF
TGCGCCAGCAGCTTTGGCAGGGGAGCCTACGAGCAGTACTTC
>.|TRBV4-1|.|TRBJ2-3
CASSQLGGADTQYF
TGCGCCAGCAGCCAACTAGGGGGTGCAGATACGCAGTATTTT
>.|TRBV29-1|TRBD1|TRBJ1-1
CSVNRGNTEAFF
TGCAGCGTGAACAGGGGGAACACTGAAGCTTTCTTT
>few|TRBV6-6|.|TRBJ2-7
CASSHPGLAPYEQYF
TGTGCCAGCAGTCATCCGGGACTCGCGCCCTACGAGCAGTACTTC
>many|TRBV5-6|.|TRBJ2-7
CASSLARGTFFRGQYF
TGTGCCAGCAGCTTGGCCCGGGGGACTTTTTTTCGTGGGCAGTACTTC
>.|TRBV2|TRBD1|TRBJ1-1
CASRPSGGPMNTEAFF
TGTGCCAGCAGACCCTCAGGGGGGCCAATGAACACTGAAGCTTTCTTT
>.|TRBV28|.|TRBJ1-5
CASSANRQPQHF
TGTGCCAGCAGTGCAAATCGGCAGCCCCAGCATTTT
>.|TRBV30|.|TRBJ1-2
CAWSVNYGYTF
TGTGCCTGGAGCGTTAACTATGGCTACACCTTC
>.|TRBV11-1|.|TRBJ2-7
CASSPRVLGSGLQYF
TGTGCCAGCAGCCCGAGAGTTTTGGGCTCAGGTCTCCAGTACTTC
>.|TRBV12-2|.|TRBJ2-7
CASRFEEGTGRIEQYF
TGTGCAAGTCGCTTTGAGGAAGGGACAGGGCGGATTGAGCAGTACTTC
>.|TRBV5-1|.|TRBJ2-7
CASSPLEQYF
TGCGCCAGCAGCCCCCTCGAGCAGTACTTC
>few|TRBV28|.|TRBJ1-5
CASSFEGSLWTPSNQPQHF
TGTGCCAGCAGTTTCGAGGGGTCTCTTTGGACCCCAAGCAATCAGCCCCAGCATTTT
>.|TRBV11-2|TRBD1|TRBJ1-1
CATLTLQGVLNTEAFF
TGTGCCACCTTAACTCTACAGGGGGTATTGAACACTGAAGCTTTCTTT
>few|TRBV15|.|TRBJ2-3
CATSGYYDSTDTQYF
TGTGCCACCAGCGGCTACTACGACAGCACAGATACGCAGTATTTT
>.|TRBV6-6|.|TRBJ1-4
CASSVSHNEKLFF
TGTGCCAGCAGTGTCAGCCACAATGAAAAACTGTTTTTT
>.|TRBV7-2|TRBD2|TRBJ2-1
CASSLGLAGDGEQFF
TGTGCCAGCAGCTTAGGGCTAGCGGGGGACGGTGAGCAGTTCTTC